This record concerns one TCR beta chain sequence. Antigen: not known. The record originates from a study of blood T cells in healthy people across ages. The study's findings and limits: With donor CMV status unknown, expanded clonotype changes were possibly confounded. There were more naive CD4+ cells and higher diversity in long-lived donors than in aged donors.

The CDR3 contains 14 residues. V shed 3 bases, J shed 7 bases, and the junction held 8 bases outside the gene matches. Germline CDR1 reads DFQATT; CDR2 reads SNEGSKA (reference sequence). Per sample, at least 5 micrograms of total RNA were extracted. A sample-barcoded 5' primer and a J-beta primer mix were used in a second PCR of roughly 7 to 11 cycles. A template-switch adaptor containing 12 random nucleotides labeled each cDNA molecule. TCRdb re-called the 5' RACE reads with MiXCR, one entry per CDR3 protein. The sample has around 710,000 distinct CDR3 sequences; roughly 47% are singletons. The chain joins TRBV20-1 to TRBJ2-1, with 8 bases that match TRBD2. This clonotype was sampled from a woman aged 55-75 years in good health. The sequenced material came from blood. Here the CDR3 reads CSASKRELRNEQFF. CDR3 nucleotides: TGCAGTGCTAGTAAGCGGGAGCTGAGGAATGAGCAGTTCTTC.